This TCR beta chain was recorded in a study of a mutant IDH1 vaccine in newly diagnosed glioma (dated by TCRdb to the early 2020s). About the study as a whole: Eight vaccinations were administered to patients in weeks 1, 3, 5, 7, 11, 15, 19 and 23, corresponding to visits V03 through V10. The approximately 33 treated patients were around 62% male and around 40% female, with a mean age of around 40 years. Longitudinal TCRB deep sequencing was performed for approximately 24 treated patients wherever samples were available for exploratory analyses. Six visits were used for peripheral blood collection: V03 (baseline), V05, V07, V10, V12 and V13. Prior to enrollment, standard therapy consisting of radiotherapy alone, temozolomide alone, or radiochemotherapy with temozolomide had been administered to patients, with the combination being received by most patients. Vaccination began 4-6 weeks after radiotherapy alone, or alongside temozolomide cycles in the chemotherapy-containing groups.

Summary of the overall study and its limitations: The authors stated that sample limitations prevented analyses of patient blood samples from being reproduced. No apparent relationship was observed between pseudoprogression and alterations in the top peripheral T cell clonotypes detected by TCRB sequencing. Selection of PBMC samples for TCRB deep sequencing was based on availability. Across multiple MHC alleles, vaccine-induced immune responses were seen in 90% to 95% of patients.

Of note for this clone: Its antigen is not yet known. One base away there is no much larger clone; base qualities are not given.

The sample's time point, from its label and the paper: week 11, during vaccination. Every vaccine dose consisted of 300 ug of a 20-mer mutant IDH1 peptide in Montanide, administered subcutaneously together with topical imiquimod. Newly diagnosed WHO grade 3 or 4 IDH1-mutant astrocytomas showing loss of nuclear ATRX were present in the donors. The samples were drawn from NOA16, a multicentre, single-arm, open-label phase I trial in Germany that tested a mutant IDH1 peptide vaccine in humans for the first time. Genomic DNA for TCRB sequencing was extracted from EDTA blood using the DNeasy Blood and Tissue Kit. Libraries were prepared through the immunoSEQ multiplex PCR assay. Following the manufacturer's protocol, the hsTCRB Kit was used to amplify rearranged TCR beta chain sequences. Sequencing of TCRB libraries was carried out on an Illumina MiSeq. The published analysis was carried out like this. The kit vendor's proprietary platform handled demultiplexing, trimming and gene mapping. Drawn from immuneACCESS, this table holds only the in-frame rearrangements with V and J called that TCRdb kept. Clones are partly lost; checked studies trace under half to an unresolved V gene and leave the rest unexplained. V, J and clone size reflect that table, while D and trimming were determined from the DNA. This sample has over 95,000 clones in its table, and around 90% of those were observed once. The top ten constitute 0.61% of the sample.

The germline V gene encodes CDR1 SGHNT and CDR2 YYREEE (reference sequence). There are 15 amino acids in the CDR3, from cysteine to phenylalanine inclusive. Only the CDR3 portion is preserved as DNA: 45 bases, with reading frame beginning at the first base. The trim is 1 base for V and 1 base for J, with a gap of 12 bases between the germline ends. The source is a woman aged 45-65 years with glioma. The sequence links TRBV5-4 to TRBJ2-7, with no D gene named confidently. The source was PBMCs, collected from a glioma patient whose treatment included an IDH1 peptide vaccine. This receptor has the CDR3 CASSLSSGQSYEQYF. The DNA sequence is TGTGCCAGCAGCTTGTCGTCGGGCCAGTCCTACGAGCAGTACTTC.